The next 29 T cell receptor beta chains were all read from a single sample in a study of cytomegalovirus exposure and HLA in healthy donors. The PCR had 60 Vbeta and 13 Jbeta primers. Using immunoSEQ multiplex PCR, the repertoire was profiled, and TCRdb retains in-frame clones only, with some absent. This repertoire shows tens of thousands of clones, under 80% found once; its top ten account for around 5.1%. Sequencing was carried out using PBMCs. The receptors derive from a male donor in good health and CMV-seropositive.

This chain joins TRBV19 and TRBJ1-2; D is unresolved. The CDR3 is 13 amino acids. Trimming shortened V by 7 bases and J by 2 bases, and 11 bases separated the two germline ends. Germline assignment: CDR1 LNHDA and CDR2 SQIVND (reference sequence). The CDR3 is CASMTTNNYGYTF. CDR3 nucleotide sequence: TGTGCCAGTATGACAACAAACAACTATGGCTACACCTTC.

The chain joins TRBV6-1 to TRBJ2-7; 8 bases map to TRBD2. The length of the CDR3 is 14 residues. Germline CDR1 MNHNS, CDR2 SASEGT. J gave up 1 base and V 6 bases, and 5 bases lay outside the gene matches. The CDR3 DNA reads TGTGCCAGCAGAGAACAGCGGGGGTCCTACGAGCAGTACTTC. Protein: CASREQRGSYEQYF.

This clone was detected a few times. The chain recombines TRBV7-9 with TRBJ1-1, with unresolved D. The CDR3 totals 15 residues. With 4 bases removed from V and 8 bases from J, the gap between germline ends came to 20 bases. CDR1 and CDR2 from the germline V gene are SEHNR and FQNEAQ (reference sequence). CDR3 sequence (DNA): TGTGCCAGCAGCTGGGGTGTCGGGAGCCGATCGGAAGCTTTCTTT. Its translation: CASSWGVGSRSEAFF.

The V and J genes are TRBV30 and TRBJ2-3, with 8 bases that match TRBD2. Germline values: CDR1 GTSNPN, CDR2 SVGIG (reference sequence). This CDR3 is 14 amino acids long. The V gene end was trimmed by 2 bases and the J gene end by 1 base; junction bases not matched to a gene: 2. The CDR3 region is CAWSISGGTDTQYF. DNA for the CDR3: TGTGCCTGGAGTATTAGCGGGGGCACAGATACGCAGTATTTT.

V and J are TRBV9 and TRBJ2-7, with 15 bases fitting TRBD2. V was pared by 4 bases and J by 6 bases, with 8 bases of the junction left unmatched. CDR3 length equals 16 residues. Germline V gene data show CDR1 as SGDLS and CDR2 as YYNGEE. The CDR3 DNA is TGTGCCAGCAGCTCTGGACTAGCGGGGGGGCCCGGCGAGCAGTACTTC. Residues: CASSSGLAGGPGEQYF.

The chain joins TRBV7-2 to TRBJ2-1, with 12 nucleotides matching TRBD2. With 6 bases clipped from V and 9 bases from J, the junction kept 3 bases outside the gene matches. This CDR3 comprises 13 residues. Germline V gene lookup returns CDR1 SGHTA and CDR2 FQGNSA. The CDR3 nucleotides are TGTGCCAGCAGTTCGACTAGCGGGGGTGAGCAGTTCTTC. Translating gives CASSSTSGGEQFF.

The chain uses TRBV7-2 and TRBJ1-2, with 8 nucleotides matching TRBD1. Germline CDR1 SGHTA, CDR2 FQGNSA. This CDR3 contains 13 residues. Unmatched junction bases numbered 1, after V lost 5 bases and J lost 2 bases. DNA for the CDR3: TGTGCCAGCAGCCGGGACAGGAACTATGGCTACACCTTC. Protein: CASSRDRNYGYTF. Full variable domain (outside the CDR3, taken from reference TRBV7-2 and TRBJ1-2): GAGVSQSPSNKVTEKGKDVELRCDPISGHTALYWYRQSLGQGLEFLIYFQGNSAPDKSGLPSDRFSAERTGGSVSTLTIQRTQQEDSAVYLCASSRDRNYGYTFGSGTRLTVV.

This CDR3 is CASSSGQGNPSSYNSPLHF. The CDR3 nucleotides are TGTGCCAGCAGCTCGGGACAGGGAAACCCGAGCTCCTATAATTCACCCCTCCACTTT. The chain is built from TRBV7-8 and TRBJ1-6; 9 nucleotides line up with TRBD1. From germline, CDR1 is SGHVS and CDR2 FQNEAQ. The CDR3 runs to 19 residues. Trimming took 4 bases from V and 0 from J; bases not matched to a gene: 10.

The chain has TRBV19 and TRBJ1-5; 10 nucleotides match TRBD1. The length of the CDR3 is 15 residues. Germline values: CDR1 LNHDA, CDR2 SQIVND (reference sequence). The trim removed 5 bases at V and 3 bases at J, leaving 4 bases unmatched. The CDR3 protein is CASSVDRGDNQPQHF. The CDR3 region has the DNA TGTGCCAGTAGTGTGGACAGGGGGGACAATCAGCCCCAGCATTTT.

This clone was picked up one time. This chain links TRBV6-5 with TRBJ2-1; 8 positions agree with TRBD1. V dropped 7 bases and J dropped 0; count of bases not matched to a gene: 5. The CDR3 extends over 15 amino acids. Germline CDR1 reads MNHEY; CDR2 reads SVGAGI. In DNA form, the CDR3 reads TGTGCCAGCAAGACAGGGGTCAGCTCCTACAATGAGCAGTTCTTC. It encodes CASKTGVSSYNEQFF.

V usage is TRBV5-1 and J usage is TRBJ1-1; D ambiguous. The length of the CDR3 is 13 residues. The germline V and J ends were trimmed by 1 base and 1 base, with 5 bases remaining between them. CDR1 is SGHRS, CDR2 YFSETQ, per germline. The CDR3 reads CASSLPGNTEAFF. CDR3 nucleotides: TGCGCCAGCAGCTTGCCCGGGAACACTGAAGCTTTCTTT.

In this sample, this clone turned up a few times. The V call is TRBV7-2, the J call TRBJ2-7; D is unclear. V lost 2 bases and J 1 base, leaving 6 bases between the germline ends. Germline lookup yields CDR1 SGHTA and CDR2 FQGNSA. CDR3 length equals 13 residues. CDR3 coding DNA: TGTGCCAGCAGCTTACAACAGTCCTACGAGCAGTACTTC. Its translation is CASSLQQSYEQYF.

The chain links TRBV6-8 to TRBJ2-5; 8 bases are shared with TRBD2. Unmatched junction bases numbered 7, after V lost 2 bases and J lost 2 bases. In germline, CDR1 is MNHGY, CDR2 SAAAGT. The CDR3 is 16 amino acids. The CDR3 is CASSYPAGGHQETQYF. Written as DNA, the CDR3 is TGTGCCAGCAGTTACCCTGCGGGGGGCCATCAAGAGACCCAGTACTTC.

This chain uses TRBV27 with TRBJ1-2, with D perhaps matching TRBD1 (6 bases). Germline V gene data show CDR1 as MNHEY and CDR2 as SMNVEV (reference sequence). V dropped 0 bases and J dropped 4 bases, with 9 bases sitting between them. The CDR3 is made up of 14 amino acids. DNA of the CDR3: TGTGCCAGCAGTTTATCGTCAGGGGTCTATGGCTACACCTTC. It specifies CASSLSSGVYGYTF.

This clone was picked up a small number of times. J is TRBJ2-1 and V is TRBV2; D remains unclear. The CDR3 sequence is 10 residues long. Looked up from germline, CDR1 is SNHLY and CDR2 is FYNNEI. The ends were cut back, 5 bases at V and 8 bases at J, with 4 bases in the middle. The CDR3 nucleotides are TGTGCCAGCAGTCTAGATGAGCAGTTCTTC. Residues: CASSLDEQFF.

The V gene is TRBV28, the J gene TRBJ1-2, with TRBD1 identical over 9 bases. V lost 5 bases, J lost 7 bases, and 2 bases stayed unmatched. This CDR3 is 12 amino acids long. Germline V lookup: CDR1 MDHEN, CDR2 SYDVKM. CDR3 sequence: CASSLDRGGYTF. In DNA, the CDR3 is TGTGCCAGCAGTCTGGACAGGGGTGGCTACACCTTC.

This chain joins TRBV2 and TRBJ2-5; D gene ambiguous. With the DNA end fitting TRBJ2-7 better, the J assignment may be wrong. CDR1 SNHLY and CDR2 FYNNEI come from the germline V gene. The CDR3 contains 14 residues. CDR3 loop: CASSAGSANYEQYF. In DNA, the CDR3 is TGTGCCAGCAGCGCCGGTTCGGCAAACTACGAGCAGTACTTC.

This sequence joins TRBV19 and TRBJ2-7; 11 positions agree with TRBD1. Germline CDR1 is LNHDA and CDR2 is SQIVND (reference sequence). The CDR3 consists of 13 residues. Trimming at V came to 5 bases and at J to 5 bases, leaving 2 bases not matched to a gene. The CDR3 DNA reads as TGTGCCAGTAGTCGGACAGGGGGCGACGAGCAGTACTTC. Amino acids: CASSRTGGDEQYF.

This rearrangement joins TRBV12-5 to TRBJ2-5, with a tentative D call TRBD2 (6 bases). The CDR3 covers 15 residues. The V gene lost 6 bases and the J gene lost 2 bases, with 16 bases spanning the gap. In germline, CDR1 is LGHNT, CDR2 FRNRAP. CDR3: CASGGGGLWQETQYF. CDR3 coding DNA: TGTGCTAGTGGGGGTGGGGGACTCTGGCAAGAGACCCAGTACTTC. Together with reference TRBV12-5 and TRBJ2-5, the CDR3 gives the full variable domain: DARVTQTPRHKVTEMGQEVTMRCQPILGHNTVFWYRQTMMQGLELLAYFRNRAPLDDSGMPKDRFSAEMPDATLATLKIQPSEPRDSAVYFCASGGGGLWQETQYFGPGTRLLVL.

This clone is a singleton in its sample. V usage is TRBV30 and J usage is TRBJ2-5, with D possibly TRBD1 on 5 matching bases. The closer fit of TRBJ2-7 to the DNA end suggests the J call may be wrong. The CDR3 length is 13 residues. Germline values: CDR1 GTSNPN, CDR2 SVGIG (reference sequence). The CDR3 region has the DNA TGTGCCTGGAGTCCTAACAGGAGCGACGAGCAGTACTTC. As protein: CAWSPNRSDEQYF.

This chain connects TRBV27 to TRBJ2-7; TRBD2 aligns across 12 bases. The CDR3 is made up of 19 amino acids. Trimming took 6 bases from V and 0 from J; bases not matched to a gene: 15. Per germline, CDR1 MNHEY and CDR2 SMNVEV (reference sequence). The CDR3 sequence is CASSRLPSSGRGSSYEQYF. DNA for the CDR3: TGTGCCAGCAGCCGACTCCCCTCTAGCGGGAGGGGGAGCTCCTACGAGCAGTACTTC.

The chain combines TRBV28 with TRBJ1-1; 8 positions match TRBD1. Germline CDR1 and CDR2: MDHEN and SYDVKM. The trim removed 3 bases at V and 4 bases at J, leaving 4 bases unmatched. The CDR3 consists of 14 residues. The CDR3 protein is CASSFQGASTEAFF. The DNA of the CDR3 is TGTGCCAGCAGTTTCCAGGGGGCCAGCACTGAAGCTTTCTTT.

This rearrangement joins TRBV4-1 to TRBJ1-5; 9 bases are shared with TRBD1. The V gene end was trimmed by 4 bases and the J gene end by 4 bases; junction bases not matched to a gene: 17. Germline CDR1 reads MGHRA; CDR2 reads YSYEKL. The CDR3 sequence is 19 residues long. The CDR3 reads CASSPLPGQGKPINQPQHF. DNA of the CDR3: TGCGCCAGCAGCCCCTTACCGGGACAGGGAAAACCAATAAATCAGCCCCAGCATTTT.

This chain joins TRBV5-4 and TRBJ2-3, with 9 bases identical to TRBD1. Germline CDR1 and CDR2: SGHNT and YYREEE (reference sequence). V was pared by 2 bases and J by 0 bases, with 1 base of the junction left unmatched. This CDR3 has 15 amino acids. CDR3 amino acids: CASSFGTGSTDTQYF. In DNA, the CDR3 is TGTGCCAGCAGCTTTGGGACAGGGAGCACAGATACGCAGTATTTT.

CDR3 loop: CASSRLRGGNTGELFF. CDR3 DNA: TGTGCCAGCAGCCGATTGCGGGGGGGTAACACCGGGGAGCTGTTTTTT. The chain uses TRBV5-6 and TRBJ2-2; TRBD2 matches 9 bases. This CDR3 spans 16 amino acids. Germline assignment: CDR1 SGHDT and CDR2 YYEEEE. V shed 4 bases, J shed 2 bases, and the junction held 6 bases outside the gene matches.

The rearrangement uses TRBV7-9 and TRBJ1-1, with D unclear. There are 18 residues in the CDR3. The V gene's germline CDR1 is SEHNR and CDR2 FQNEAQ (reference sequence). V was cut by 3 bases and J by 1 base, with 21 bases left in between. CDR3 sequence (DNA): TGTGCCAGCAGCTTTAAGAGGGAAAGATCCCCCCCGAACACTGAAGCTTTCTTT. The encoded protein is CASSFKRERSPPNTEAFF.

The chain recombines TRBV7-9 with TRBJ1-2; the match to TRBD1 covers 9 bases. The junction had 0 bases not matched to a gene; V was cut back by 6 bases and J by 7 bases. The CDR3 has 11 amino acids. Germline CDR1 is SEHNR and CDR2 is FQNEAQ (reference sequence). CDR3 in DNA: TGTGCCAGCAGGGGACAGGGTGGCTACACCTTC. Residues: CASRGQGGYTF.

The chain recombines TRBV27 with TRBJ1-1; D is perhaps TRBD1 (6 bases). This CDR3 has 15 residues. V lost 5 bases and J lost 1, with 14 bases in between. CDR1 MNHEY and CDR2 SMNVEV come from the germline V gene (reference sequence). In nucleotides, the CDR3 is TGTGCCAGCAGTATAGGCACAGGGAGGAACACTGAAGCTTTCTTT. Residues: CASSIGTGRNTEAFF.

This clone has only one observation. The CDR3 bases are TGTGCCATCAGTGAGCCCCAGGGGAACTATGGCTACACCTTC. Residues: CAISEPQGNYGYTF. This chain connects TRBV10-3 to TRBJ1-2; D is perhaps TRBD1 (6 bases). The CDR3 runs to 14 residues. The germline V gene encodes CDR1 ENHRY and CDR2 SYGVKD. Trimming pared 2 bases from V and 2 bases from J, leaving 9 bases between.